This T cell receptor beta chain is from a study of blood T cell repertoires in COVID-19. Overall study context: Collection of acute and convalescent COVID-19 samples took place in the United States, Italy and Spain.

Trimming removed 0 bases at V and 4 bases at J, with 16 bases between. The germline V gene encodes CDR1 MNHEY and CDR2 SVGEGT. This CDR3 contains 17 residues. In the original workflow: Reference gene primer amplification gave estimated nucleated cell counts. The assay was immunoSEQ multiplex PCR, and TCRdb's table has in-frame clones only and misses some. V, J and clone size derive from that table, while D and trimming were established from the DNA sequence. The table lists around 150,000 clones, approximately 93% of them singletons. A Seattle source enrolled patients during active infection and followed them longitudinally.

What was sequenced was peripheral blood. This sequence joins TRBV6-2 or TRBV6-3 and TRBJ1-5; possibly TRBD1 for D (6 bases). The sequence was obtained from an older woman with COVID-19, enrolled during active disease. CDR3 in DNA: TGTGCCAGCAGTTACTCGATCAGAGGACAGTCAAATCAGCCCCAGCATTTT. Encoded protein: CASSYSIRGQSNQPQHF.